This TCR beta chain was profiled in a study of blood T cells in healthy people across ages. Whole-study results and caveats: Roughly linear age-related decline in beta diversity appeared, significant by age around 40. Those diversity estimates obtained from one million T cells were thought to be underestimates.

Researchers isolated at least 6.5 million PBMCs per sample. CDR3 length equals 12 residues. From germline, CDR1 is SQVTM and CDR2 ANQGSEA. V dropped 6 bases and J dropped 6 bases, with 14 bases sitting between them. Through a sample-barcoded 5' primer and a J-beta primer mix, a second PCR was run for about 7 to 12 cycles. Carrying 12 random nucleotides, a template-switch adaptor labeled each individual cDNA molecule. One entry per CDR3 protein results from TCRdb running MiXCR on the 5' RACE reads. The table includes some 1.5 million distinct CDR3 sequences, roughly 30% detected once. In the case of this clonotype: As yet, its antigen is unknown.

The TCR originated in a woman in her thirties in good health. This chain links TRBV29-1 with TRBJ1-1; D gene unclear. The sequenced sample was blood. The CDR3 DNA reads as TGCAGCGTCGTTACCCCGATCGCTGAAGCTTTCTTT. It is translated as CSVVTPIAEAFF.